The 23 T cell receptor beta chains below come from one sample, sequenced in a study of blood T cell repertoires in COVID-19. Some clones are missing from TCRdb's copy, which holds only in-frame ones; the method was immunoSEQ multiplex PCR. The sample includes around 310,000 clones, 88% of them seen just once. The sample taken for sequencing was PBMCs or T cells enriched from blood (not recorded which). Receptors originate from a man younger than 40 who had recovered from COVID-19.

The chain has TRBV7-9 and TRBJ1-1; D gene ambiguous. Trimming removed 0 bases from V and 3 bases from J, with 14 bases in between. CDR3 size: 16 residues. CDR1 SEHNR and CDR2 FQNEAQ come from the germline V gene (reference sequence). CDR3 amino acids: CASSLAAPGYYTEAFF. CDR3 DNA: TGTGCCAGCAGCTTAGCGGCACCAGGTTACTACACTGAAGCTTTCTTT.

For the CDR3, the DNA is TGTGCCAGTAGACTGGGACAGGGATACAATCAGCCCCAGCATTTT. It yields the protein CASRLGQGYNQPQHF. The V and J genes are TRBV19 and TRBJ1-5; 9 nucleotides agree with TRBD1. CDR1 LNHDA and CDR2 SQIVND come from the germline V gene (reference sequence). V trimming: 6 bases; J trimming: 3 bases; junction bases outside the gene matches: 6. The CDR3 loop spans 15 amino acids. The full variable domain, completed using reference TRBV19 and TRBJ1-5, is DGGITQSPKYLFRKEGQNVTLSCEQNLNHDAMYWYRQDPGQGLRLIYYSQIVNDFQKGDIAEGYSVSREKKESFPLTVTSAQKNPTAFYLCASRLGQGYNQPQHFGDGTRLSIL.

This clone was observed a handful of times. Additional DNA sequences in this sample encode the identical CDR3. The rearrangement uses TRBV7-6 and TRBJ1-6; TRBD1 aligns across 10 bases. Germline CDR1 is SGHVS and CDR2 is FNYEAQ. With V trimmed by 5 bases and J by 10 bases, 5 bases remained unmatched. The CDR3 runs 14 residues. The CDR3 sequence is CASSRDRGGSPLHF. CDR3 DNA sequence: TGTGCCAGCAGCCGGGACAGGGGTGGCTCACCCCTCCACTTT.

This clone was seen only once. The chain links TRBV10-2 to TRBJ1-5, with D possibly matching TRBD1 (5 bases). V was shortened by 8 bases and J by 2 bases, with 13 bases between the two germline ends. The length of the CDR3 is 14 residues. From germline, CDR1 is WSHSY and CDR2 SAAADI. The CDR3 protein is CASVYRRGNQPQHF. The CDR3 coding sequence is TGCGCCAGCGTCTACAGGAGGGGCAATCAGCCCCAGCATTTT.

This clone was counted a single time. This chain joins TRBV5-5 and TRBJ2-7; D perhaps matches TRBD2 (5 bases). Germline lookup yields CDR1 SGHKS and CDR2 YYEKEE (reference sequence). V was trimmed by 1 base and J by 2 bases, leaving 13 bases between them. This CDR3 is built from 15 residues. CDR3 loop: CASSLFEGRTYEQYF. DNA of the CDR3: TGTGCCAGCAGCTTGTTCGAGGGCCGTACCTACGAGCAGTACTTC.

The CDR3 bases are TGTGCCACCAGTCCCGGTAGGGGGAGAGAGACCCAGTACTTC. It translates to CATSPGRGRETQYF. The chain carries TRBV24-1 and TRBJ2-5; D is perhaps TRBD1 (6 bases). The CDR3 consists of 14 residues. Trimming pared 6 bases from V and 4 bases from J, leaving 14 bases between. Germline lookup yields CDR1 KGHDR and CDR2 SFDVKD.

The chain uses TRBV5-4 and TRBJ2-7, with D possibly matching TRBD2 (6 bases). Trimming pared 3 bases from V and 3 bases from J, leaving 16 bases between. Germline CDR1 is SGHNT and CDR2 is YYREEE (reference sequence). The CDR3 loop spans 15 amino acids. This chain's CDR3 is CASSSGGAADYEQYF. The CDR3 nucleotides are TGTGCCAGCAGCTCGGGCGGGGCTGCTGACTACGAGCAGTACTTC.

There are a few counts of this clone. J is TRBJ1-3 and V is TRBV30; the D is unclear. Germline V gene sequence: CDR1 GTSNPN, CDR2 SVGIG (reference sequence). V dropped 0 bases and J dropped 4 bases, with 13 bases sitting between them. The CDR3 contains 15 residues. For the CDR3, the DNA is TGTGCCTGGAGTGTACGCGGGGTGAGGGGAAACACCATATATTTT. This encodes CAWSVRGVRGNTIYF. The full variable domain, rest sourced from reference TRBV30 and TRBJ1-3, is SQTIHQWPATLVQPVGSPLSLECTVEGTSNPNLYWYRQAAGRGLQLLFYSVGIGQISSEVPQNLSASRPQDRQFILSSKKLLLSDSGFYLCAWSVRGVRGNTIYFGEGSWLTVV.

The rearrangement uses TRBV9 and TRBJ2-1, with 10 bases aligning to TRBD2. Trimming cost V 0 bases and J 0 bases; bases outside gene matches: 9. The CDR3 runs to 19 residues. Germline V CDR1 and CDR2: SGDLS, YYNGEE. CDR3 coding DNA: TGTGCCAGCAGCGTAGGAATTAGCGGGGGGCGGAGCTCCTACAATGAGCAGTTCTTC. This sequence encodes CASSVGISGGRSSYNEQFF.

The V call is TRBV7-9, the J call TRBJ2-3, with D perhaps matching TRBD2 (5 bases). The CDR3 consists of 18 residues. CDR1 SEHNR and CDR2 FQNEAQ come from the germline V gene (reference sequence). V dropped 1 base and J dropped 2 bases, with 19 bases sitting between them. The CDR3 is CASSLGRLRGTNTDTQYF. For the CDR3, the DNA is TGTGCCAGCAGCTTAGGCCGCCTCCGGGGAACGAACACAGATACGCAGTATTTT.

The chain joins TRBV11-2 to TRBJ1-6; 7 nucleotides align to TRBD1. Germline V gives CDR1 SGHAT, CDR2 FQNNGV. The V gene end was trimmed by 7 bases and the J gene end by 7 bases; junction bases not matched to a gene: 10. This CDR3 is 15 amino acids long. The CDR3 spells CASTIEGQSNSPLHF. CDR3 DNA sequence: TGTGCCAGCACCATTGAGGGACAGAGCAATTCACCCCTCCACTTT.

The chain links TRBV9 to TRBJ1-1, with 9 bases lining up with TRBD1. The CDR3 spans 16 residues. CDR1 and CDR2 (germline): SGDLS, YYNGEE. V shed 5 bases, J shed 1 base, and the junction held 9 bases outside the gene matches. The DNA of the CDR3 is TGTGCCAGCAGTGCGGGACAGGGAGTTTCGAACACTGAAGCTTTCTTT. Residues: CASSAGQGVSNTEAFF.

The rearrangement joins TRBV4-1 to TRBJ2-7; the match to TRBD1 covers 8 bases. The junction had 11 bases not matched to a gene; V was cut back by 3 bases and J by 4 bases. CDR3 length: 16 residues. Germline V gene data show CDR1 as MGHRA and CDR2 as YSYEKL. The CDR3 loop reads CASSHTTGGRGYEQYF. The CDR3 DNA reads as TGCGCCAGCAGCCACACTACAGGGGGAAGGGGGTACGAGCAGTACTTC.

The rearrangement links TRBV2 to TRBJ2-3; D perhaps matches TRBD2 (5 bases). Germline V lookup: CDR1 SNHLY, CDR2 FYNNEI. V lost 6 bases to trimming and J lost 2 bases, with 21 bases between them. The CDR3 length is 17 residues. CDR3 region: CASSDPEGSGDTDTQYF. The CDR3 bases are TGTGCCAGCAGCGATCCGGAAGGGAGCGGAGACACAGATACGCAGTATTTT.

The chain carries TRBV28 and TRBJ2-1, with D possibly TRBD2 on 6 matching bases. V lost 2 bases, J lost 8 bases, and 7 bases lay in between. This CDR3 has 12 amino acids. In germline, CDR1 is MDHEN, CDR2 SYDVKM. CDR3 bases: TGTGCCAGCAGTTTAACGGGGGATGAGCAGTTCTTC. Protein: CASSLTGDEQFF.

The chain recombines TRBV5-8 with TRBJ1-2; D is uncertain. This CDR3 is 15 amino acids long. The germline gives CDR1 SGHTS, CDR2 YDEGEE. V was pared by 5 bases and J by 4 bases, with 18 bases between. Here the CDR3 reads CASRPLGREAYGYTF. The CDR3 nucleotides read TGTGCCAGCAGACCTCTGGGGAGGGAGGCCTATGGCTACACCTTC.

CDR3 bases: TGTGCCAGCGGTTGGGACAGGCGGGATTTCTATGGCTACACCTTC. It specifies CASGWDRRDFYGYTF. This rearrangement joins TRBV28 to TRBJ1-2; the match to TRBD1 covers 8 bases. V lost 8 bases to trimming and J lost 4 bases; unmatched junction nucleotides: 12. In germline, CDR1 is MDHEN, CDR2 SYDVKM. The CDR3 totals 15 residues.

The V and J genes are TRBV5-4 and TRBJ2-3; 12 bases fit TRBD2. The ends lost 1 base at V and 0 bases at J; junction bases unmatched: 0. This CDR3 region has 16 residues. The V gene's germline CDR1 is SGHNT and CDR2 YYREEE (reference sequence). This CDR3 reads CASSLTSGGSTDTQYF. The CDR3 bases are TGTGCCAGCAGCTTGACTAGCGGGGGGAGCACAGATACGCAGTATTTT.

This chain joins TRBV6-5 and TRBJ1-2; D not certain. Trimming cost V 4 bases and J 2 bases, with 17 bases left between them. The CDR3 contains 16 residues. From germline, CDR1 is MNHEY and CDR2 SVGAGI. The CDR3 DNA is TGTGCCAGCAGTTCCCCCCCGTTCCGTTCCAACTATGGCTACACCTTC. This gives the protein CASSSPPFRSNYGYTF.

This clone has only a few counts. The chain employs TRBV3-1 (or the pseudogene TRBV3-2) and TRBJ1-1, with 7 bases fitting TRBD1. This CDR3 region has 15 residues. V shed 1 base, J shed 4 bases, and the junction held 6 bases outside the gene matches. From germline, CDR1 is LGHDT and CDR2 YNNKEL (reference sequence). This CDR3 reads CASSQAPGGGTEAFF. The CDR3, as DNA: TGTGCCAGCAGCCAAGCCCCAGGGGGTGGCACTGAAGCTTTCTTT.

This clone was recorded only once. This chain joins TRBV11-2 and TRBJ1-2; TRBD1 agrees at 10 bases. The V segment lost 5 bases and the J segment 6 bases; nucleotides outside the gene matches: 9. From germline, CDR1 is SGHAT and CDR2 FQNNGV. This CDR3 spans 15 amino acids. Here the CDR3 reads CASSTRDRGLDGYTF. The CDR3 DNA reads as TGTGCCAGCAGCACCCGTGACAGGGGGCTGGATGGCTACACCTTC.

The CDR3 loop is CATSIWTGYYGYTF. In nucleotides, the CDR3 is TGTGCCACCAGCATCTGGACAGGGTACTATGGCTACACCTTC. The V and J genes are TRBV15 and TRBJ1-2, with 8 nucleotides matching TRBD1. J lost 3 bases, V lost 4 bases, and 4 bases had no gene match. The CDR3 totals 14 residues. Per germline, CDR1 LNHNV and CDR2 YYDKDF (reference sequence).

The chain is built from TRBV28 and TRBJ1-6, with D tentatively TRBD1 (6 bases). Trimming removed 4 bases from V and 12 bases from J, with 16 bases in between. The CDR3 consists of 14 residues. Germline CDR1 MDHEN, CDR2 SYDVKM. CDR3 sequence: CASSYVTGSLPLHF. In DNA form, the CDR3 reads TGTGCCAGCAGTTATGTTACAGGGTCGTTACCCCTCCACTTT. The full variable domain, with the rest looked up from reference TRBV28 and TRBJ1-6, is DVKVTQSSRYLVKRTGEKVFLECVQDMDHENMFWYRQDPGLGLRLIYFSYDVKMKEKGDIPEGYSVSREKKERFSLILESASTNQTSMYLCASSYVTGSLPLHFGNGTRLTVT.